Listed below are T cell receptor beta chains from one sample, sequenced in a study of human T cells and chemical hapten exposure. TCRdb recomputed calls from the RACE reads with MiXCR, one row per CDR3 protein. The top ten clones hold around 3.1% of a sample with 80,000 to 100,000 distinct CDR3 sequences, 10% to 14% of them seen once. The sample was whole blood, taken in connection with sensitization to the hapten diphenylcyclopropenone (DPC). The receptors come from a woman aged 55-69 years with alopecia areata. Some clones in this sample may be carry-over from other donors' samples. CDR3s include the opening cysteine and the closing phenylalanine or tryptophan. Fields, in order: V gene, J gene, D gene, clone size, CDR3 protein, CDR3 DNA. A D gene is named only where the DNA matches it firmly. Rows give clone size only sometimes, using once, few, many, or a class for an expanded clone.

v_call: TRBV20-1; j_call: TRBJ1-3; d_call: NA; clone_size: NA; cdr3_aa: CSVQNSGNTIYF; cdr3_nt: TGCAGTGTCCAGAACTCTGGAAACACCATATATTTT
v_call: TRBV10-1; j_call: TRBJ2-5; d_call: NA; clone_size: many; cdr3_aa: CASSARTGETQYF; cdr3_nt: TGCGCCAGCAGTGCCAGGACCGGAGAGACCCAGTACTTC
v_call: TRBV7-8; j_call: TRBJ1-4; d_call: NA; clone_size: many; cdr3_aa: CASSLGGAENEKLFF; cdr3_nt: TGTGCCAGCAGCTTAGGCGGGGCGGAAAATGAAAAACTGTTTTTT
v_call: TRBV6-6; j_call: TRBJ1-1; d_call: NA; clone_size: NA; cdr3_aa: CASSSPSGAFF; cdr3_nt: TGTGCCAGCAGCTCCCCGTCGGGGGCTTTCTTT
v_call: TRBV2; j_call: TRBJ2-1; d_call: NA; clone_size: few; cdr3_aa: CASRTRQDNEQFF; cdr3_nt: TGTGCCAGCAGAACCCGACAGGACAATGAGCAGTTCTTC
v_call: TRBV7-6; j_call: TRBJ2-1; d_call: NA; clone_size: few; cdr3_aa: CASLDPADNEQFF; cdr3_nt: TGTGCCAGCTTAGACCCCGCTGACAATGAGCAGTTCTTC
v_call: TRBV11-2; j_call: TRBJ2-5; d_call: NA; clone_size: many; cdr3_aa: CASSSTHSTDRETQYF; cdr3_nt: TGTGCCAGCAGCTCAACACACTCGACTGATCGAGAGACCCAGTACTTC
v_call: TRBV2; j_call: TRBJ2-4; d_call: TRBD1; clone_size: many; cdr3_aa: CASSGDRVRAKNIQYF; cdr3_nt: TGTGCCAGCAGTGGGGACAGGGTGAGGGCCAAAAACATTCAGTACTTC
v_call: TRBV5-8; j_call: TRBJ2-2; d_call: TRBD2; clone_size: NA; cdr3_aa: CASSTSGTSGVAGELFF; cdr3_nt: TGTGCCAGCAGCACCTCCGGGACTAGCGGGGTTGCCGGGGAGCTGTTTTTT
v_call: TRBV29-1; j_call: TRBJ2-2; d_call: TRBD1; clone_size: few; cdr3_aa: CSVRDRGTGELFF; cdr3_nt: TGCAGCGTCCGGGACAGGGGCACCGGGGAGCTGTTTTTT
v_call: TRBV11-2; j_call: TRBJ1-2; d_call: TRBD1; clone_size: many; cdr3_aa: CASSLGTGVNYGYTF; cdr3_nt: TGTGCCAGCAGCTTGGGGACAGGGGTTAACTATGGCTACACCTTC
v_call: TRBV6-1; j_call: TRBJ1-5; d_call: TRBD1; clone_size: many; cdr3_aa: CASSVGTGGNNNQPQHF; cdr3_nt: TGTGCCAGCAGTGTGGGGACAGGGGGGAACAACAATCAGCCCCAGCATTTT
v_call: TRBV29-1; j_call: TRBJ1-5; d_call: NA; clone_size: NA; cdr3_aa: CSVGYGGENQPQHF; cdr3_nt: TGCAGCGTTGGTTACGGGGGCGAGAATCAGCCCCAGCATTTT
v_call: TRBV7-2; j_call: TRBJ2-1; d_call: TRBD2; clone_size: many; cdr3_aa: CASSLDNLAGGQEFF; cdr3_nt: TGTGCCAGCAGCTTAGATAACCTAGCGGGGGGGCAGGAGTTCTTC
v_call: TRBV11-2; j_call: TRBJ2-7; d_call: TRBD1; clone_size: many; cdr3_aa: CASSLDRAHEQYF; cdr3_nt: TGTGCCAGCAGCTTGGACAGGGCCCACGAGCAGTACTTC
v_call: TRBV10-3; j_call: TRBJ2-3; d_call: NA; clone_size: many; cdr3_aa: CAISGGAGTDTQYF; cdr3_nt: TGTGCCATCAGTGGTGGGGCGGGCACAGATACGCAGTATTTT
v_call: TRBV6-6; j_call: TRBJ2-7; d_call: TRBD2; clone_size: many; cdr3_aa: CASSIGGTSYEQYF; cdr3_nt: TGTGCCAGCAGTATCGGGGGGACCTCCTACGAGCAGTACTTC
v_call: TRBV7-8; j_call: TRBJ2-5; d_call: NA; clone_size: NA; cdr3_aa: CASSLVSAGSGTQYF; cdr3_nt: TGTGCCAGCAGCTTAGTATCGGCAGGGAGCGGGACCCAGTACTTC
v_call: TRBV29-1; j_call: TRBJ1-1; d_call: NA; clone_size: many; cdr3_aa: CSSRGGRGTEAFF; cdr3_nt: TGCAGCTCCCGTGGGGGCAGGGGCACTGAAGCTTTCTTT
v_call: TRBV11-3; j_call: TRBJ2-5; d_call: NA; clone_size: NA; cdr3_aa: CASSFAWGETQYF; cdr3_nt: TGTGCCAGCAGCTTTGCGTGGGGTGAGACCCAGTACTTC
v_call: TRBV6-2/TRBV6-3; j_call: TRBJ1-5; d_call: NA; clone_size: many; cdr3_aa: CASSYGGSNQPQHF; cdr3_nt: TGTGCCAGCAGTTACGGGGGTAGCAATCAGCCCCAGCATTTT
v_call: TRBV18; j_call: TRBJ1-1; d_call: NA; clone_size: NA; cdr3_aa: CASSPPSMGGLEAFF; cdr3_nt: TGTGCCAGCTCACCACCGAGTATGGGGGGGCTGGAAGCTTTCTTT
v_call: TRBV5-1; j_call: TRBJ2-1; d_call: NA; clone_size: many; cdr3_aa: CASSSAGINNEQFF; cdr3_nt: TGCGCCAGCAGCTCGGCTGGAATCAACAATGAGCAGTTCTTC
v_call: TRBV20-1; j_call: TRBJ1-6; d_call: NA; clone_size: many; cdr3_aa: CSAGRQLPYSPLHF; cdr3_nt: TGCAGTGCTGGGAGACAGCTCCCCTATTCACCCCTCCACTTT
v_call: TRBV20-1; j_call: TRBJ2-6; d_call: NA; clone_size: few; cdr3_aa: CSANSGANVLTF; cdr3_nt: TGCAGTGCCAACTCTGGGGCCAACGTCCTGACTTTC
v_call: TRBV19; j_call: TRBJ2-7; d_call: NA; clone_size: NA; cdr3_aa: CASSIPGAGTHEQYF; cdr3_nt: TGTGCCAGTAGTATCCCCGGGGCAGGGACCCACGAGCAGTACTTC
v_call: TRBV7-8; j_call: TRBJ1-5; d_call: NA; clone_size: NA; cdr3_aa: CASSFSQFSNQPQHF; cdr3_nt: TGTGCCAGCAGCTTTTCACAGTTTAGCAATCAGCCCCAGCATTTT
v_call: TRBV11-2; j_call: TRBJ1-4; d_call: NA; clone_size: few; cdr3_aa: CASSSGQLNEKLFF; cdr3_nt: TGTGCCAGCAGCAGCGGACAGCTGAATGAAAAACTGTTTTTT
v_call: TRBV28; j_call: TRBJ1-5; d_call: TRBD1; clone_size: many; cdr3_aa: CASSTRGQGNQPQHF; cdr3_nt: TGTGCCAGCAGTACTCGGGGACAGGGGAATCAGCCCCAGCATTTT
v_call: TRBV7-3; j_call: TRBJ2-1; d_call: TRBD2; clone_size: few; cdr3_aa: CASRRTPGLAGGRSYNEQFF; cdr3_nt: TGTGCCAGCAGAAGAACACCGGGACTAGCGGGGGGCCGCTCCTACAATGAGCAGTTCTTC
v_call: TRBV29-1; j_call: TRBJ2-1; d_call: NA; clone_size: NA; cdr3_aa: CSVFGGSYNEQFF; cdr3_nt: TGCAGCGTTTTTGGGGGCTCCTACAATGAGCAGTTCTTC
v_call: TRBV19; j_call: TRBJ2-7; d_call: TRBD1; clone_size: few; cdr3_aa: CASSRDSTYEQYF; cdr3_nt: TGTGCCAGTAGCCGGGACAGTACCTACGAGCAGTACTTC
v_call: TRBV18; j_call: TRBJ2-5; d_call: NA; clone_size: many; cdr3_aa: CANSPPEETQYF; cdr3_nt: TGTGCCAACTCACCACCGGAAGAGACCCAGTACTTC
v_call: TRBV3-1; j_call: TRBJ2-4; d_call: NA; clone_size: many; cdr3_aa: CASSQDSSAARDIQYF; cdr3_nt: TGTGCCAGCAGCCAAGACTCGTCAGCGGCAAGGGACATTCAGTACTTC
v_call: TRBV11-1; j_call: TRBJ2-6; d_call: NA; clone_size: many; cdr3_aa: CASSLLQISGANVLTF; cdr3_nt: TGTGCCAGCAGCTTATTACAGATCTCTGGGGCCAACGTCCTGACTTTC
v_call: TRBV2; j_call: TRBJ2-2; d_call: NA; clone_size: many; cdr3_aa: CASSFFDTGELFF; cdr3_nt: TGTGCCAGCTCGTTCTTTGACACCGGGGAGCTGTTTTTT
v_call: TRBV5-1; j_call: TRBJ1-1; d_call: NA; clone_size: many; cdr3_aa: CASSTDRSEAFF; cdr3_nt: TGCGCCAGCAGCACAGACAGATCTGAAGCTTTCTTT
v_call: TRBV7-3; j_call: TRBJ2-1; d_call: NA; clone_size: few; cdr3_aa: CASSKDGSSYNEQFF; cdr3_nt: TGTGCCAGCAGCAAGGACGGAAGCTCCTACAATGAGCAGTTCTTC
v_call: TRBV2; j_call: TRBJ1-3; d_call: NA; clone_size: NA; cdr3_aa: CASSERRGFSGNTIYF; cdr3_nt: TGTGCCAGCAGTGAACGGCGGGGGTTCTCTGGAAACACCATATATTTT
v_call: TRBV7-6; j_call: TRBJ2-2; d_call: NA; clone_size: few; cdr3_aa: CASSSRLGTGELFF; cdr3_nt: TGTGCCAGCAGTTCTCGCCTCGGAACCGGGGAGCTGTTTTTT
v_call: TRBV24-1; j_call: TRBJ2-1; d_call: TRBD1; clone_size: few; cdr3_aa: CATSDRTGDNEQFF; cdr3_nt: TGTGCCACCAGTGACAGAACAGGGGACAATGAGCAGTTCTTC
v_call: TRBV30; j_call: TRBJ2-5; d_call: NA; clone_size: few; cdr3_aa: CAWGQLETQYF; cdr3_nt: TGTGCCTGGGGACAGTTAGAGACCCAGTACTTC
v_call: TRBV5-6; j_call: TRBJ2-1; d_call: TRBD2; clone_size: many; cdr3_aa: CASSGGTSGGRRFF; cdr3_nt: TGTGCCAGCAGCGGCGGGACTAGCGGGGGTCGAAGGTTCTTC
v_call: TRBV12-3/TRBV12-4; j_call: TRBJ1-1; d_call: TRBD1; clone_size: NA; cdr3_aa: CASSFDRERAFF; cdr3_nt: TGTGCCAGCAGTTTCGACAGGGAACGAGCTTTCTTT
v_call: TRBV5-4; j_call: TRBJ1-2; d_call: NA; clone_size: few; cdr3_aa: CASSLDGVYYGYTF; cdr3_nt: TGTGCCAGCAGCTTGGACGGAGTATACTATGGCTACACCTTC
v_call: TRBV5-1; j_call: TRBJ2-5; d_call: NA; clone_size: many; cdr3_aa: CASSLGGFGQETQYF; cdr3_nt: TGCGCCAGCAGCTTGGGCGGCTTTGGGCAAGAGACCCAGTACTTC
v_call: TRBV2; j_call: TRBJ1-2; d_call: TRBD1; clone_size: NA; cdr3_aa: CASKQDITGGLYGHTF; cdr3_nt: TGTGCCAGCAAACAAGATATTACAGGGGGCCTCTATGGCCACACCTTC
v_call: TRBV7-6; j_call: TRBJ2-2; d_call: TRBD2; clone_size: many; cdr3_aa: CASSLGFVGLAGDTGELFF; cdr3_nt: TGTGCCAGCAGCTTAGGGTTTGTGGGACTAGCGGGGGACACCGGGGAGCTGTTTTTT
v_call: TRBV20-1; j_call: TRBJ2-3; d_call: NA; clone_size: many; cdr3_aa: CSAPSSAATQYF; cdr3_nt: TGCAGTGCTCCCTCCTCGGCGGCAACGCAGTATTTT
v_call: TRBV7-2; j_call: TRBJ2-3; d_call: NA; clone_size: many; cdr3_aa: CASSSGTGATDTQYF; cdr3_nt: TGTGCCAGCAGCTCCGGGACCGGAGCCACAGATACGCAGTATTTT
v_call: TRBV20-1; j_call: TRBJ1-2; d_call: NA; clone_size: many; cdr3_aa: CSAGRVRGYGYTF; cdr3_nt: TGCAGTGCTGGACGAGTTCGGGGGTATGGCTACACCTTC
v_call: TRBV6-6; j_call: TRBJ1-6; d_call: TRBD1; clone_size: many; cdr3_aa: CASSDNSDRVNNSPLHF; cdr3_nt: TGTGCCAGCAGTGATAATTCGGACAGGGTTAATAATTCACCCCTCCACTTT
v_call: TRBV5-1; j_call: TRBJ2-3; d_call: NA; clone_size: few; cdr3_aa: CASSLWDRAQDTQYF; cdr3_nt: TGCGCCAGCAGCTTGTGGGATAGGGCCCAAGATACGCAGTATTTT
v_call: TRBV29-1; j_call: TRBJ1-4; d_call: NA; clone_size: few; cdr3_aa: CSVGRASNEKLFF; cdr3_nt: TGCAGCGTGGGCCGGGCGTCTAATGAAAAACTGTTTTTT
v_call: TRBV25-1; j_call: TRBJ2-7; d_call: NA; clone_size: many; cdr3_aa: CASSGSYEQYF; cdr3_nt: TGTGCCAGCAGTGGGTCCTACGAGCAGTACTTC
v_call: TRBV7-2; j_call: TRBJ1-5; d_call: NA; clone_size: many; cdr3_aa: CASSPYLRRQPQHF; cdr3_nt: TGTGCCAGCAGCCCCTATTTGAGGCGTCAGCCCCAGCATTTT
v_call: TRBV7-8; j_call: TRBJ2-5; d_call: TRBD1; clone_size: few; cdr3_aa: CASRVGQGNPETQYF; cdr3_nt: TGTGCCAGCAGAGTGGGACAGGGTAATCCAGAGACCCAGTACTTC